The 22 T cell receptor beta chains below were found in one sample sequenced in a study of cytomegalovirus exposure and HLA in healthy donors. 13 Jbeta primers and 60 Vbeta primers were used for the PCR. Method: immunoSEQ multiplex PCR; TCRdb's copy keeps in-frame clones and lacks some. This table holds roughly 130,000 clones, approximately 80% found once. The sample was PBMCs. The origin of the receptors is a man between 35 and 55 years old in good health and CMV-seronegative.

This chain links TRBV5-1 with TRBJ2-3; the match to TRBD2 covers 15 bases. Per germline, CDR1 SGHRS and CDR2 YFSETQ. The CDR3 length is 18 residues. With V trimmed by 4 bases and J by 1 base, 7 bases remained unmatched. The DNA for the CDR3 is TGCGCCAGCAGCCCAGGACTAGCGGGAGGGCCGGGCACAGATACGCAGTATTTT. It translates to CASSPGLAGGPGTDTQYF. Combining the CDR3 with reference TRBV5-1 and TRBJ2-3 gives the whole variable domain KAGVTQTPRYLIKTRGQQVTLSCSPISGHRSVSWYQQTPGQGLQFLFEYFSETQRNKGNFPGRFSGRQFSNSRSEMNVSTLELGDSALYLCASSPGLAGGPGTDTQYFGPGTRLTVL.

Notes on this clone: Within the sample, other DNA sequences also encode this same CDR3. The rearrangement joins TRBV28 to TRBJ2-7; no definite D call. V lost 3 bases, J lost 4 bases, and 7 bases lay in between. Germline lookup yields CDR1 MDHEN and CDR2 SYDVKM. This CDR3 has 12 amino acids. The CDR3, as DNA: TGTGCCAGCAGTTTGGAGTTGTACGAGCAGTACTTC. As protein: CASSLELYEQYF.

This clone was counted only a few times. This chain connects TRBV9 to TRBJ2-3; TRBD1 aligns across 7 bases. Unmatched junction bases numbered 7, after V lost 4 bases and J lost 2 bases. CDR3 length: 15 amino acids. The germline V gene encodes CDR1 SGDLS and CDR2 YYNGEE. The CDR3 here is CASSQSGGITDTQYF. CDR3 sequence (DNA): TGTGCCAGCAGCCAATCAGGGGGTATCACAGATACGCAGTATTTT. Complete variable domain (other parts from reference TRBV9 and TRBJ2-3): DSGVTQTPKHLITATGQRVTLRCSPRSGDLSVYWYQQSLDQGLQFLIQYYNGEERAKGNILERFSAQQFPDLHSELNLSSLELGDSALYFCASSQSGGITDTQYFGPGTRLTVL.

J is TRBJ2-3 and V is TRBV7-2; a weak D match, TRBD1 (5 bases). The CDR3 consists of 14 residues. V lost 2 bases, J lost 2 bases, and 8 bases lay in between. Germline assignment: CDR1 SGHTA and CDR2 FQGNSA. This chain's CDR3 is CASSLPGITDTQYF. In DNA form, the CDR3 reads TGTGCCAGCAGCTTACCAGGGATCACAGATACGCAGTATTTT.

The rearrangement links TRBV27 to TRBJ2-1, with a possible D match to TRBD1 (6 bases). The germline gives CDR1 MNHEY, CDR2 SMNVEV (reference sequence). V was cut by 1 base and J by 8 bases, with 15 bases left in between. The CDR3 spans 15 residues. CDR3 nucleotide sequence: TGTGCCAGCAGTTTATACTCACCGGGACATTATGAGCAGTTCTTC. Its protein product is CASSLYSPGHYEQFF.

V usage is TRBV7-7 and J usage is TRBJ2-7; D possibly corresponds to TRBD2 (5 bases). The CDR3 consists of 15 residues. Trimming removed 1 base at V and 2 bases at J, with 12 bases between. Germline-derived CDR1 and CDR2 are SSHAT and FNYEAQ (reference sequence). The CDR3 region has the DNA TGTGCCAGCAGCTTAGGTCCGGGAAAGGCCTACGAGCAGTACTTC. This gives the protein CASSLGPGKAYEQYF.

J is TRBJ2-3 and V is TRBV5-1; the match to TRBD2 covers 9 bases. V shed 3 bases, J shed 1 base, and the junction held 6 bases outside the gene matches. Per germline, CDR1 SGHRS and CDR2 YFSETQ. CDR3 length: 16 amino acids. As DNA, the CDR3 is TGCGCCAGCAGCTGGGCCCCTAGCGGGGGCACAGATACGCAGTATTTT. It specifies CASSWAPSGGTDTQYF.

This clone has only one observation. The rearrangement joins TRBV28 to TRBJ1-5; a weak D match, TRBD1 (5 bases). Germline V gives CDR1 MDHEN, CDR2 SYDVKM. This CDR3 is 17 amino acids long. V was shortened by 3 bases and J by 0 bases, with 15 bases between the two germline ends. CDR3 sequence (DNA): TGTGCCAGCAGTTTTGGGACTTTTCGTCATAGCAATCAGCCCCAGCATTTT. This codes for CASSFGTFRHSNQPQHF.

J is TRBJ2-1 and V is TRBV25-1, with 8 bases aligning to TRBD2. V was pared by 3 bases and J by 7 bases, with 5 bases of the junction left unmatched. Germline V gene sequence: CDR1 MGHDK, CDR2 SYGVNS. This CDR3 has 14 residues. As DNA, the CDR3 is TGTGCCAGCAGTGATGCAGCGGGAGTGAATGAGCAGTTCTTC. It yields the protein CASSDAAGVNEQFF.

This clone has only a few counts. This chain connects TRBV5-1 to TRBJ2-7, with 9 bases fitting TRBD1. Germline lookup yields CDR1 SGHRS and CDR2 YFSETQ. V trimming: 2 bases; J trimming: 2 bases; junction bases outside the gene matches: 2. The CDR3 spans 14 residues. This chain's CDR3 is CASSFGDRAYEQYF. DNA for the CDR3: TGCGCCAGCAGCTTCGGGGACAGGGCCTACGAGCAGTACTTC.

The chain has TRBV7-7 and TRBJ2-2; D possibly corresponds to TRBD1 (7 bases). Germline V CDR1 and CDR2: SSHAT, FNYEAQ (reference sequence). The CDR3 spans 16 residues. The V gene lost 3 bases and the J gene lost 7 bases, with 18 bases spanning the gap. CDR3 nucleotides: TGTGCCAGCAGCTTGCGGACAGGAGGGGGTGACGGGGAGCTGTTTTTT. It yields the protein CASSLRTGGGDGELFF.

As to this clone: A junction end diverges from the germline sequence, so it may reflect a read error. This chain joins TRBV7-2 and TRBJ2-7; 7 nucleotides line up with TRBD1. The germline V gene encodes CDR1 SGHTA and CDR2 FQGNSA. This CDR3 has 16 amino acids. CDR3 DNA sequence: TGCGCCAGCAGCTCCTACAGGGGCTTCGAATCCTACGAGCAGTACTTC. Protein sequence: CASSSYRGFESYEQYF.

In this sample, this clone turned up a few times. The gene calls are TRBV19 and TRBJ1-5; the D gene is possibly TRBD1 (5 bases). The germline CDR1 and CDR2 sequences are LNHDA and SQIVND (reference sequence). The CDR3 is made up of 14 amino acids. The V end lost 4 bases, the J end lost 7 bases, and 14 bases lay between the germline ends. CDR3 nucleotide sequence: TGTGCCAGTAGTACTGCCGGGGGAGGGCAGCCCCAGCATTTT. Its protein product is CASSTAGGGQPQHF.

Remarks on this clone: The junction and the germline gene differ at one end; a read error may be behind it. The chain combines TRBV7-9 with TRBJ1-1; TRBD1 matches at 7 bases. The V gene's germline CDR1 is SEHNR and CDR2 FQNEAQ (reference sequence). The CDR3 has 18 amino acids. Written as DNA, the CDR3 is TGTTCCAGCAGCTTTTTTCCCGTCTCCGGGACAGTGAACACTGAAGCTTTCTTT. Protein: CSSSFFPVSGTVNTEAFF.

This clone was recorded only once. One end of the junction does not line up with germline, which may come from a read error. This chain's CDR3 is CASSLQVSGANGLTF. In DNA form, the CDR3 reads TGCGCCAGCAGCTTACAAGTCTCTGGGGCCAACGGCCTGACTTTC. This chain links TRBV5-1 with TRBJ2-6; weak D call: TRBD1 (5 bases). CDR3 length: 15 residues. The V gene's germline CDR1 is SGHRS and CDR2 YFSETQ.

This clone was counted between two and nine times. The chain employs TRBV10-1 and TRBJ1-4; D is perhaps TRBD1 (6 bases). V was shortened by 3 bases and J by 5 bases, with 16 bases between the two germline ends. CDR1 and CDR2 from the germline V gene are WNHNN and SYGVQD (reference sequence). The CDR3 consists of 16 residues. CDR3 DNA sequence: TGCGCCAGCAGTGACCCGGGGGGGCAGCCCAATGAAAAACTGTTTTTT. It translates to CASSDPGGQPNEKLFF.

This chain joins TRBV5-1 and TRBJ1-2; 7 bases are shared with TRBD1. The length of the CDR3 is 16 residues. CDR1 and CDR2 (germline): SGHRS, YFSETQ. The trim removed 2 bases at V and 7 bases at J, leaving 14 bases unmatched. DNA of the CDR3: TGCGCCAGCAGCTTAGGAGGGGGCGGTCAGTTCCGTGGCTACACCTTC. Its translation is CASSLGGGGQFRGYTF.

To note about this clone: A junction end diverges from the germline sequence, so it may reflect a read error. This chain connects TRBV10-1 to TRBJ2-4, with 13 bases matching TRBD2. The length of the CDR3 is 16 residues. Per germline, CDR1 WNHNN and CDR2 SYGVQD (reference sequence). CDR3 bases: TGCGCCAGCAGCGGGACTAGCGGGAAGGCAGAAAACAGTCAGTACTTC. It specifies CASSGTSGKAENSQYF.

CDR3 DNA: TGCGCCAGCAGCCAACGACTAGGGACAGGGGTAGAGCAGTACTTC. Its translation: CASSQRLGTGVEQYF. The V and J genes are TRBV4-1 and TRBJ2-7; 10 bases align to TRBD1. The CDR3 extends over 15 amino acids. Germline V gives CDR1 MGHRA, CDR2 YSYEKL. Losses at the gene ends were 2 bases for V and 7 bases for J; bases not matched to a gene: 8.

DNA of the CDR3: TGTGCCAGCAGCCCCCGACGAACTAGCGGGGGGACCTACGAGCAGTACTTC. Encoded protein: CASSPRRTSGGTYEQYF. The chain has TRBV5-6 and TRBJ2-7; 12 bases fit TRBD2. J lost 2 bases, V lost 4 bases, and 10 bases had no gene match. Germline V gene sequence: CDR1 SGHDT, CDR2 YYEEEE. The CDR3 totals 17 residues.

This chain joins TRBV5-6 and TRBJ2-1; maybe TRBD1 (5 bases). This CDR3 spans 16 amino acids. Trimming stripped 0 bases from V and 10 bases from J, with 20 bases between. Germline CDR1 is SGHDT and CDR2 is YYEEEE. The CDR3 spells CASSLEVSPGSKEQFF. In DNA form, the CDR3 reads TGTGCCAGCAGCTTGGAGGTTAGCCCAGGGTCAAAGGAGCAGTTCTTC.

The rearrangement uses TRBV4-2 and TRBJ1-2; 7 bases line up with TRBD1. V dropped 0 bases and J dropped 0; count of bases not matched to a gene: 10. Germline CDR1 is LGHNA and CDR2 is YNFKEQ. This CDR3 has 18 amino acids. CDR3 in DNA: TGTGCCAGCAGCCAAGATTCCCAGATGCAGGGGGCTAACTATGGCTACACCTTC. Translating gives CASSQDSQMQGANYGYTF.